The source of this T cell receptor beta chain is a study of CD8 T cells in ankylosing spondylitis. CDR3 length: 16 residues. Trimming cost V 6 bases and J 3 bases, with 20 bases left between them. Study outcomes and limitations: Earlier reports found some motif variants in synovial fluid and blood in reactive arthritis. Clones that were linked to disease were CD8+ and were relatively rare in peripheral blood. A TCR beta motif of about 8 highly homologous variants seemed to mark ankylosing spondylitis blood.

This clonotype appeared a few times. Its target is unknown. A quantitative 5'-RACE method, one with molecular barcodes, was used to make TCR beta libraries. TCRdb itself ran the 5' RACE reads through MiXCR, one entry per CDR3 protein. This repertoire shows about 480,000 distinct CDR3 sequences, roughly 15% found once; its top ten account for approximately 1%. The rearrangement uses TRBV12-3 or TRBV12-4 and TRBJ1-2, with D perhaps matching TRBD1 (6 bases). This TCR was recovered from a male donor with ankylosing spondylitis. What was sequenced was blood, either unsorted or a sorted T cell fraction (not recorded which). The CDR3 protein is CASSRGGARKDYGYTF. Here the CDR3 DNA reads TGTGCCAGCAGCCGCGGGGGCGCTAGAAAGGACTATGGCTACACCTTC.